The 19 T cell receptor beta chains presented below share a single source sample, sequenced in a study of regulatory T cells (dated by TCRdb to 2017 to 2018). Beyond this particular receptor, the publication reports: Enrichment for hydrophobic residues at CDR3 positions 6 and 7 was found in conventional CD4+ T cells from CD3G-deficient patients, suggesting more self-reactive specificities.

Their cognate antigens are unknown. The method behind the library was the immunoSEQ multiplex PCR assay. In the multiplex PCR, 52 forward TRBV primers and 13 reverse TRBJ primers were used, and assay-based and computational corrections were applied for amplification bias. The immuneACCESS repertoire file appears here via TCRdb, limited to in-frame rearrangements. These files lack a portion of the clones; in checked studies, under half of the deficit traces to unresolved V genes, and the cause of the others is not known. The sample data list about 28,000 clones, and 85% to 95% of these were observed just once. The top ten clonotypes cover approximately 1.5% of the sample. The sample consisted of conventional CD4+ T cells sorted from blood. Every receptor here comes from a person in their late teens or twenties with CD3G deficiency.

The chain has TRBV5-5 and TRBJ2-3; D not certain. Per germline, CDR1 SGHKS and CDR2 YYEKEE (reference sequence). The CDR3 loop spans 17 amino acids. Trimming left V 4 bases short and J 0 bases short, with 18 bases between. CDR3 amino acids: CASSPFLKTASTDTQYF. CDR3 coding DNA: TGTGCCAGCAGCCCGTTTCTTAAAACGGCTAGCACAGATACGCAGTATTTT.

The rearrangement joins TRBV7-2 to TRBJ2-7; 7 positions agree with TRBD2. Unmatched junction bases numbered 4, after V lost 5 bases and J lost 6 bases. The CDR3 is 12 amino acids. Germline-derived CDR1 and CDR2 are SGHTA and FQGNSA. CDR3: CASSPPGGEQYV. The DNA of the CDR3 is TGTGCCAGCAGCCCCCCGGGGGGCGAGCAGTACGTC.

This clone was detected once. V is TRBV27 and J is TRBJ1-5; 11 bases fit TRBD1. V lost 5 bases and J lost 6; bases outside the gene matches: 6. Per the germline V gene, CDR1 is MNHEY and CDR2 is SMNVEV (reference sequence). The CDR3 has 15 residues. CDR3 sequence reads: CASSTQGTGGQPQHF. The CDR3 region has the DNA TGTGCCAGCAGTACGCAGGGGACAGGGGGTCAGCCCCAGCATTTT.

The CDR3 DNA reads TGTGCCAGCAGCTTCGGGACAAGAACAGATACGCAGTATTTT. Its protein product is CASSFGTRTDTQYF. The rearrangement uses TRBV11-2 and TRBJ2-3; possible D gene TRBD1, 6 bases. Germline-derived CDR1 and CDR2 are SGHAT and FQNNGV. The CDR3 runs to 14 residues. With 3 bases removed from V and 3 bases from J, the gap between germline ends came to 10 bases.

This sequence joins TRBV19 and TRBJ2-3; D ambiguous. The CDR3 has 13 residues. The germline gives CDR1 LNHDA, CDR2 SQIVND (reference sequence). Deletions cut 0 bases from V and 5 bases from J, with 6 bases between. The CDR3 DNA is TGTGCCAGTAGTATAGATCGGGTAGATACGCAGTATTTT. This codes for CASSIDRVDTQYF.

This clone has just one count. The CDR3 coding sequence is TGTGCCAGCAGTCGACAGAAGAACACTGAAGCTTTCTTT. This codes for CASSRQKNTEAFF. This rearrangement joins TRBV6-1 to TRBJ1-1, with D tentatively TRBD1 (5 bases). Trimming took off 5 bases at V and 1 base at J, with 8 bases between the two ends. CDR3 size: 13 residues. Germline lookup yields CDR1 MNHNS and CDR2 SASEGT.

The chain couples TRBV7-3 to TRBJ2-3; no definite D call. Trimming took 0 bases from V and 4 from J, leaving 11 bases between them. The germline V gene encodes CDR1 SGHTA and CDR2 FQGTGA. There are 15 residues in the CDR3. The CDR3 region has the DNA TGTGCCAGCAGCTTAACTTCTTCACTTTCAGATACGCAGTATTTT. This codes for CASSLTSSLSDTQYF.

The J gene is TRBJ2-2, the V gene TRBV5-8; weak D call: TRBD2 (5 bases). The V end lost 4 bases, the J end lost 1 base, and 14 bases lay between the germline ends. Per germline, CDR1 SGHTS and CDR2 YDEGEE. This CDR3 has 16 amino acids. Here the CDR3 DNA reads TGTGCCAGCAGCCTCTTTCGTCGGGGGAACACCGGGGAGCTGTTTTTT. Encoded protein: CASSLFRRGNTGELFF.

The chain employs TRBV28 and TRBJ2-7, with a possible D match to TRBD1 (5 bases). V was clipped by 5 bases and J by 6 bases, with 11 bases between them. This CDR3 has 12 amino acids. Germline CDR1 reads MDHEN; CDR2 reads SYDVKM. This chain's CDR3 is CASSERGPEQYF. The DNA for the CDR3 is TGTGCCAGCAGTGAAAGGGGTCCCGAGCAGTACTTC. Based on the CDR3 plus reference TRBV28 and TRBJ2-7, the full variable domain is DVKVTQSSRYLVKRTGEKVFLECVQDMDHENMFWYRQDPGLGLRLIYFSYDVKMKEKGDIPEGYSVSREKKERFSLILESASTNQTSMYLCASSERGPEQYFGPGTRLTVT.

V is TRBV11-2 and J is TRBJ2-5; D is possibly TRBD1 or TRBD2 (6 bases each). Germline loops: CDR1 SGHAT, CDR2 FQNNGV. The CDR3 extends over 16 amino acids. V was clipped by 1 base and J by 4 bases, with 16 bases between them. The DNA for the CDR3 is TGTGCCAGCAGCTTAGGGGGGGCGGGACCTCTAGAGACCCAGTACTTC. It specifies CASSLGGAGPLETQYF.

The sample holds a few counts of this clone. The chain uses TRBV28 and TRBJ2-2; tentatively, D is TRBD1 or TRBD2 (6 bases each). This CDR3 has 13 amino acids. V dropped 10 bases and J dropped 7 bases, with 16 bases sitting between them. The germline gives CDR1 MDHEN, CDR2 SYDVKM. The CDR3: CAIRRGTGGELFF. The CDR3 coding sequence is TGTGCCATCAGGAGGGGGACGGGCGGGGAGCTGTTTTTT.

This chain joins TRBV7-2 and TRBJ2-5; 13 nucleotides agree with TRBD2. Germline trimming cut 4 bases from V and 6 bases from J; bases unmatched to any gene: 5. The germline V gene has CDR1 SGHTA and CDR2 FQGNSA. This CDR3 contains 15 residues. The CDR3 DNA reads as TGTGCCAGCAGCTCGACTAGCGGGGGGATTAAGACCCAGTACTTC. Its translation: CASSSTSGGIKTQYF.

This chain joins TRBV6-9 and TRBJ2-5; the D gene is possibly TRBD2 (6 bases). The germline V gene encodes CDR1 MNHGY and CDR2 SVAAGI. This CDR3 is 16 amino acids long. Deletions cut 6 bases from V and 3 bases from J, with 20 bases between. CDR3 in amino acids: CASRDEVGEEKETQYF. For the CDR3, the DNA is TGTGCCAGCAGGGACGAGGTAGGGGAGGAGAAAGAGACCCAGTACTTC.

The gene calls are TRBV2 and TRBJ2-5, with D unresolved. The CDR3 runs 13 residues. Germline assignment: CDR1 SNHLY and CDR2 FYNNEI. Trimming removed 3 bases at V and 1 base at J, with 6 bases between. The CDR3, as DNA: TGTGCCAGCAGTGAGTCGGTCCAAGAGACCCAGTACTTC. This codes for CASSESVQETQYF.

The chain is built from TRBV5-1 and TRBJ2-2; D unclear. The CDR3 contains 12 residues. Trimming removed 4 bases at V and 7 bases at J, with 8 bases between. The germline gives CDR1 SGHRS, CDR2 YFSETQ. The CDR3 sequence: CASSPGGGELFF. The CDR3 DNA follows: TGCGCCAGCAGCCCTGGCGGCGGGGAGCTGTTTTTT.

The V call is TRBV30, the J call TRBJ2-1; a weak D match, TRBD1 (5 bases). The length of the CDR3 is 11 residues. Germline CDR1 and CDR2: GTSNPN and SVGIG (reference sequence). In nucleotides, the CDR3 is TGTGCTTCGCGCACAGGCAATGAGCAGTTCTTC. Translating gives CASRTGNEQFF.

The CDR3 coding sequence is TGTGCCAGCAGCTTAGGCTCAAAAGGCGCCTACGAGCAGTACTTC. It is translated as CASSLGSKGAYEQYF. The chain recombines TRBV11-2 with TRBJ2-7; D call uncertain. CDR1 is SGHAT, CDR2 FQNNGV, per germline. V lost 1 base and J 2 bases, leaving 12 bases between the germline ends. CDR3 size: 15 residues.

J is TRBJ2-3 and V is TRBV6-1, with 7 bases lining up with TRBD2. This CDR3 has 17 residues. CDR1 is MNHNS, CDR2 SASEGT, per germline. J lost 0 bases, V lost 4 bases, and 10 bases had no gene match. Here the CDR3 DNA reads TGTGCCAGCAGTGCATCAATTCGGCGGGAGAGCACAGATACGCAGTATTTT. It translates to CASSASIRRESTDTQYF.

V and J are TRBV28 and TRBJ2-3, with D perhaps matching TRBD2 (5 bases). Trimming left V 8 bases short and J 0 bases short, with 6 bases between. Germline V CDR1 and CDR2: MDHEN, SYDVKM. This CDR3 has 12 residues. CDR3 sequence reads: CASGSSTDTQYF. In DNA, the CDR3 is TGTGCCAGCGGGAGCAGCACAGATACGCAGTATTTT.